The present T cell receptor beta chain was sequenced within a study of radiotherapy plus CTLA-4 blockade in lung cancer. Looking at the study overall: Patients showed objective responses in under 20% of cases, and disease control was achieved by 31%. Regarding the study as a whole: Some TCR clones had been derived from tumors. These clones expanded in peripheral blood after radiotherapy plus ipilimumab.

As for this clone: No antigen is known for it.

The table came from immunoSEQ multiplex PCR; TCRdb's copy has only in-frame clones and leaves some out. This sample has roughly 130,000 clones, with 70% to 90% found just once. Germline V CDR1 and CDR2: SGHTA, FQGNSA. Trimming took 5 bases from V and 6 from J, leaving 13 bases between them. There are 14 residues in the CDR3. The TCR comes from a human donor with non-small cell lung cancer that progressed on radiotherapy plus ipilimumab. The gene calls are TRBV7-2 and TRBJ1-4; D is possibly TRBD1 (5 bases). The sequencing used peripheral blood, collected from a patient treated with radiotherapy plus ipilimumab. CDR3 residues: CASSPGQGHEKLFF. In DNA form, the CDR3 reads TGTGCCAGCAGCCCAGGGCAGGGCCATGAAAAACTGTTTTTT.